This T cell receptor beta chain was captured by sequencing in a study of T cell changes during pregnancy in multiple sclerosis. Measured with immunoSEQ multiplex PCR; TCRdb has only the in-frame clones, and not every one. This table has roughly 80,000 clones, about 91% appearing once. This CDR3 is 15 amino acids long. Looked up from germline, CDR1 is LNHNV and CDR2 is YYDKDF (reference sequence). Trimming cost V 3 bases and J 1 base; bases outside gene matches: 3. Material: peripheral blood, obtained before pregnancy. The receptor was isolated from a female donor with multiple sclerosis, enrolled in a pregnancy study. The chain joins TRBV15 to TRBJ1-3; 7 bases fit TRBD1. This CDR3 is CATSSPTGSGNTIYF. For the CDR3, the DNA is TGTGCCACCAGCAGCCCGACAGGGTCTGGAAACACCATATATTTT.